The rows below give T cell receptor beta chains drawn from one sample of a study of blood T cell repertoires in COVID-19. The method was immunoSEQ multiplex PCR; TCRdb's version includes in-frame clones alone and lacks a portion of them. The data contain 250,000 to 350,000 clones, roughly 90% of them singletons. The source material was peripheral blood. Source of these receptors: a woman under 40 with COVID-19, enrolled during active disease. Both conserved end residues are part of each CDR3. The D gene is left open where the match is weak. Size is omitted from some rows. Given values are once, few, many or a class for expanded clones.

CDR3aa: CASSFQGRTEAFF
CDR3nt: TGTGCCAGCAGTTTTCAGGGGCGCACTGAAGCTTTCTTT
abundance: -
j_gene: TRBJ1-1
len: 13
v_gene: TRBV7-9
d_gene: -

CDR3aa: CASSAPGAGGDEQFF
CDR3nt: TGCGCCAGCAGTGCCCCCGGAGCGGGAGGTGATGAGCAGTTCTTC
abundance: many
j_gene: TRBJ2-1
len: 15
v_gene: TRBV10-1
d_gene: TRBD2

CDR3aa: CAWSDRGRGGEAFF
CDR3nt: TGTGCCTGGAGCGATCGGGGGAGAGGCGGTGAAGCTTTCTTT
abundance: -
j_gene: TRBJ1-1
len: 14
v_gene: TRBV30
d_gene: -

CDR3aa: CATSDLRADTQYF
CDR3nt: TGTGCCACCAGTGATTTGCGGGCAGATACGCAGTATTTT
abundance: -
j_gene: TRBJ2-3
len: 13
v_gene: TRBV24-1
d_gene: -

CDR3aa: CASTTRFGLYNEQFF
CDR3nt: TGTGCCAGTACCACCCGCTTTGGCCTTTACAATGAGCAGTTCTTC
abundance: -
j_gene: TRBJ2-1
len: 15
v_gene: TRBV19
d_gene: -

CDR3aa: CASSLGPTTRTNEKLFF
CDR3nt: TGCGCCAGCAGCTTGGGGCCGACAACGCGAACCAATGAAAAACTGTTTTTT
abundance: -
j_gene: TRBJ1-4
len: 17
v_gene: TRBV5-1
d_gene: -

CDR3aa: CASSLGSGSGNEQFF
CDR3nt: TGTGCCAGCAGCTTGGGTAGCGGGAGCGGCAATGAGCAGTTCTTC
abundance: -
j_gene: TRBJ2-1
len: 15
v_gene: TRBV5-4
d_gene: TRBD2

CDR3aa: CASGGTVRNTEAFF
CDR3nt: TGTGCCAGCGGGGGGACAGTTAGGAACACTGAAGCTTTCTTT
abundance: -
j_gene: TRBJ1-1
len: 14
v_gene: TRBV28
d_gene: TRBD1

CDR3aa: CASSPGEQLNTEAFF
CDR3nt: TGTGCCAGCAGCCCAGGCGAACAGTTGAACACTGAAGCTTTCTTT
abundance: -
j_gene: TRBJ1-1
len: 15
v_gene: TRBV5-4
d_gene: -

CDR3aa: CASSSGDRHSGNTIYF
CDR3nt: TGTGCCAGCAGCTCCGGGGACAGACACTCTGGAAACACCATATATTTT
abundance: -
j_gene: TRBJ1-3
len: 16
v_gene: TRBV7-2
d_gene: TRBD1

CDR3aa: CASSLGPGNEQFF
CDR3nt: TGTGCCAGCAGCTTAGGTCCGGGAAATGAGCAGTTCTTC
abundance: -
j_gene: TRBJ2-1
len: 13
v_gene: TRBV7-9
d_gene: -

CDR3aa: CASTDGQGGQPQHF
CDR3nt: TGTGCCAGCACCGATGGACAGGGTGGGCAGCCCCAGCATTTT
abundance: -
j_gene: TRBJ1-5
len: 14
v_gene: TRBV27
d_gene: TRBD1

CDR3aa: CASSGPGVTQYF
CDR3nt: TGTGCCAGTAGTGGCCCAGGGGTGACCCAGTACTTC
abundance: -
j_gene: TRBJ2-5
len: 12
v_gene: TRBV19
d_gene: -

CDR3aa: CASSSDGRNTEAFF
CDR3nt: TGTGCCAGCAGTTCGGACGGGAGGAACACTGAAGCTTTCTTT
abundance: once
j_gene: TRBJ1-1
len: 14
v_gene: TRBV28
d_gene: -

CDR3aa: CASSLEAGGLYEQYF
CDR3nt: TGTGCCAGCAGCTTAGAGGCAGGGGGACTTTACGAGCAGTACTTC
abundance: -
j_gene: TRBJ2-7
len: 15
v_gene: TRBV11-2
d_gene: -

CDR3aa: CASSLGMDRSRPNTEAFF
CDR3nt: TGCGCCAGCAGCTTGGGGATGGACAGGTCCCGACCGAACACTGAAGCTTTCTTT
abundance: -
j_gene: TRBJ1-1
len: 18
v_gene: TRBV5-1
d_gene: TRBD1

CDR3aa: CASSSDRGLLGTGELFF
CDR3nt: TGCGCCAGCAGCTCTGACAGGGGGCTGTTGGGGACCGGGGAGCTGTTTTTT
abundance: -
j_gene: TRBJ2-2
len: 17
v_gene: TRBV5-1
d_gene: TRBD1

CDR3aa: CASSLSPQDYGYTF
CDR3nt: TGTGCCAGCAGCTTATCTCCACAGGACTATGGCTACACCTTC
abundance: -
j_gene: TRBJ1-2
len: 14
v_gene: TRBV7-3
d_gene: -

CDR3aa: CASMSTGVTEAFF
CDR3nt: TGTGCCAGTATGAGTACAGGGGTCACTGAAGCTTTCTTT
abundance: -
j_gene: TRBJ1-1
len: 13
v_gene: TRBV19
d_gene: TRBD1

CDR3aa: CASSEQGEYNEQFF
CDR3nt: TGTGCCAGCAGTGAACAGGGGGAGTACAATGAGCAGTTCTTC
abundance: -
j_gene: TRBJ2-1
len: 14
v_gene: TRBV6-1
d_gene: TRBD1

CDR3aa: CASSTRQGEGQPQHF
CDR3nt: TGTGCCAGCAGCACCCGGCAGGGGGAAGGGCAGCCCCAGCATTTT
abundance: -
j_gene: TRBJ1-5
len: 15
v_gene: TRBV7-2
d_gene: TRBD1

CDR3aa: CASSPDISTQPQHF
CDR3nt: TGTGCCAGCTCACCAGACATTTCTACCCAGCCCCAGCATTTT
abundance: few
j_gene: TRBJ1-5
len: 14
v_gene: TRBV18
d_gene: -

CDR3aa: CASSLPGQGHTEAFF
CDR3nt: TGTGCCAGCAGCTTGCCGGGACAGGGTCACACTGAAGCTTTCTTT
abundance: -
j_gene: TRBJ1-1
len: 15
v_gene: TRBV5-4
d_gene: TRBD1

CDR3aa: CASSDLPSSFNEKLFF
CDR3nt: TGTGCCAGCAGTGACCTGCCGTCCAGTTTTAATGAAAAACTGTTTTTT
abundance: -
j_gene: TRBJ1-4
len: 16
v_gene: TRBV6-1
d_gene: -

CDR3aa: CASSLDYRGDTQYF
CDR3nt: TGTGCCAGCAGCTTAGACTACCGGGGAGATACGCAGTATTTT
abundance: -
j_gene: TRBJ2-3
len: 14
v_gene: TRBV7-2
d_gene: -

CDR3aa: CASSSGLAGRTGELFF
CDR3nt: TGCGCCAGCAGCTCGGGACTAGCGGGACGTACCGGGGAGCTGTTTTTT
abundance: once
j_gene: TRBJ2-2
len: 16
v_gene: TRBV10-1
d_gene: TRBD2

CDR3aa: CASSRQGVKTSTGELFF
CDR3nt: TGTGCCAGCAGCCGTCAGGGGGTGAAAACCTCGACCGGGGAGCTGTTTTTT
abundance: -
j_gene: TRBJ2-2
len: 17
v_gene: TRBV27
d_gene: TRBD1

CDR3aa: CSVGRENYGYTF
CDR3nt: TGCAGCGTTGGTCGGGAAAACTATGGCTACACCTTC
abundance: -
j_gene: TRBJ1-2
len: 12
v_gene: TRBV29-1
d_gene: -

CDR3aa: CASSLSGTSTGELFF
CDR3nt: TGTGCCAGCAGCTTGAGCGGGACAAGCACCGGGGAGCTGTTTTTT
abundance: -
j_gene: TRBJ2-2
len: 15
v_gene: TRBV7-7
d_gene: -

CDR3aa: CASSFIGDNEQFF
CDR3nt: TGTGCCAGCAGTTTCATCGGGGACAATGAGCAGTTCTTC
abundance: -
j_gene: TRBJ2-1
len: 13
v_gene: TRBV27
d_gene: -

CDR3aa: CASSPAGFRGTEAFF
CDR3nt: TGTGCCAGCAGCCCCGCCGGGTTCCGGGGCACTGAAGCTTTCTTT
abundance: -
j_gene: TRBJ1-1
len: 15
v_gene: TRBV7-9
d_gene: -

CDR3aa: CASSDQGPINQPQHF
CDR3nt: TGTGCCAGCAGTGACCAGGGGCCGATCAATCAGCCCCAGCATTTT
abundance: -
j_gene: TRBJ1-5
len: 15
v_gene: TRBV2
d_gene: -

CDR3aa: CASSVGDRADTQYF
CDR3nt: TGTGCCAGCAGCGTAGGGGACAGAGCAGATACGCAGTATTTT
abundance: few
j_gene: TRBJ2-3
len: 14
v_gene: TRBV9
d_gene: TRBD1

CDR3aa: CASSQVDTLSGYTF
CDR3nt: TGTGCCAGCAGCCAAGTAGACACCCTCAGTGGCTACACCTTC
abundance: once
j_gene: TRBJ1-2
len: 14
v_gene: TRBV3-1/TRBV3-2
d_gene: -

CDR3aa: CASNRLANQETQYF
CDR3nt: TGTGCCAGCAACAGACTAGCGAACCAAGAGACCCAGTACTTC
abundance: -
j_gene: TRBJ2-5
len: 14
v_gene: TRBV2
d_gene: TRBD2

CDR3aa: CASSLRQGAGNTIYF
CDR3nt: TGTGCCAGCAGCCTACGACAGGGGGCGGGAAACACCATATATTTT
abundance: -
j_gene: TRBJ1-3
len: 15
v_gene: TRBV3-1/TRBV3-2
d_gene: TRBD1

CDR3aa: CATSDPGLAGGPSEQYF
CDR3nt: TGTGCCACCAGTGATCCGGGACTAGCGGGAGGGCCTAGCGAGCAGTACTTC
abundance: -
j_gene: TRBJ2-7
len: 17
v_gene: TRBV24-1
d_gene: TRBD2

CDR3aa: CASSNRGEETQYF
CDR3nt: TGCGCCAGCAGCAACAGGGGTGAGGAGACCCAGTACTTC
abundance: -
j_gene: TRBJ2-5
len: 13
v_gene: TRBV5-1
d_gene: TRBD1

CDR3aa: CASSVPGVGTGELFF
CDR3nt: TGTGCCAGCAGCGTCCCAGGGGTGGGGACCGGGGAGCTGTTTTTT
abundance: -
j_gene: TRBJ2-2
len: 15
v_gene: TRBV7-9
d_gene: -

CDR3aa: CASSLGGGGDYGYTF
CDR3nt: TGTGCCAGCAGCTTAGGGGGCGGAGGGGACTATGGCTACACCTTC
abundance: -
j_gene: TRBJ1-2
len: 15
v_gene: TRBV11-2
d_gene: -

CDR3aa: CASSTRQENTEAFF
CDR3nt: TGCGCCAGCAGTACGAGACAAGAGAACACTGAAGCTTTCTTT
abundance: -
j_gene: TRBJ1-1
len: 14
v_gene: TRBV5-1
d_gene: -

CDR3aa: CASKSGGHEQYF
CDR3nt: TGTGCCAGCAAGTCGGGGGGCCACGAGCAGTACTTC
abundance: -
j_gene: TRBJ2-7
len: 12
v_gene: TRBV28
d_gene: -

CDR3aa: CAWSQDRGGQPQHF
CDR3nt: TGTGCCTGGAGCCAAGACAGGGGCGGACAGCCCCAGCATTTT
abundance: -
j_gene: TRBJ1-5
len: 14
v_gene: TRBV30
d_gene: TRBD1

CDR3aa: CASSKQGTSGSGEQFF
CDR3nt: TGTGCCAGCAGCAAACAGGGGACTAGCGGGAGTGGTGAGCAGTTCTTC
abundance: -
j_gene: TRBJ2-1
len: 16
v_gene: TRBV11-1
d_gene: TRBD2

CDR3aa: CASSNYRNGYTF
CDR3nt: TGTGCCAGCAGTAACTATCGGAATGGCTACACCTTC
abundance: -
j_gene: TRBJ1-2
len: 12
v_gene: TRBV12-3/TRBV12-4
d_gene: -

CDR3aa: CASSLGRERGMVVHEQYF
CDR3nt: TGTGCCAGCAGCTTGGGGAGGGAGCGAGGAATGGTAGTCCACGAGCAGTACTTC
abundance: -
j_gene: TRBJ2-7
len: 18
v_gene: TRBV5-8
d_gene: -

CDR3aa: CASSLGQVNTEAFF
CDR3nt: TGCGCCAGCAGCTTGGGGCAGGTGAACACTGAAGCTTTCTTT
abundance: few
j_gene: TRBJ1-1
len: 14
v_gene: TRBV5-1
d_gene: -

CDR3aa: CASKIAGRNEQYF
CDR3nt: TGTGCCAGCAAAATAGCGGGAAGGAACGAGCAGTACTTC
abundance: -
j_gene: TRBJ2-7
len: 13
v_gene: TRBV12-3/TRBV12-4
d_gene: TRBD2

CDR3aa: CASSFTGGNQPQHF
CDR3nt: TGTGCCAGCAGCTTCACAGGGGGCAATCAGCCCCAGCATTTT
abundance: -
j_gene: TRBJ1-5
len: 14
v_gene: TRBV7-9
d_gene: TRBD1

CDR3aa: CAISESSPLSNQPQHF
CDR3nt: TGTGCCATCAGTGAGTCGAGCCCCCTGAGCAATCAGCCCCAGCATTTT
abundance: -
j_gene: TRBJ1-5
len: 16
v_gene: TRBV10-3
d_gene: -

CDR3aa: CASSFQGGNEQYF
CDR3nt: TGTGCCAGCAGTTTTCAAGGGGGCAACGAGCAGTACTTC
abundance: -
j_gene: TRBJ2-7
len: 13
v_gene: TRBV28
d_gene: TRBD1

CDR3aa: CASSQGLPSSYNEQFF
CDR3nt: TGTGCCAGCAGCCAGGGACTCCCGAGCTCCTACAATGAGCAGTTCTTC
abundance: -
j_gene: TRBJ2-1
len: 16
v_gene: TRBV5-6
d_gene: -